The 10 T cell receptor beta chains listed next were all sequenced from one sample in a study of T cells in Graves' hyperthyroidism and ophthalmopathy (dated by TCRdb to the late 2010s). Library prep was done by multiplex PCR. Sequencing relied on an Illumina HiSeq 2000. The TCR beta CDR3 regions were amplified from RNA transcripts. For the first round of RT-PCR on the TCR CDR3, the HTBI primer set was used together with the Qiagen OneStep RT-PCR kit. TCRdb cleaned the public reads at Q25 with fastp, built clones with MiXCR and kept in-frame beta chains. A single entry per CDR3 protein holds the most common genes and DNA from its merged rows. In all, the sample holds about 360,000 distinct CDR3 sequences, and 13% of those were seen once. 9.2% of the sample rests with the top ten. Source material: blood. The receptors were sampled from a young woman with Graves' hyperthyroidism.

The V call is TRBV19, the J call TRBJ2-5; D perhaps matches TRBD2 (5 bases). Germline CDR1 and CDR2: LNHDA and SQIVND (reference sequence). Trimming removed 6 bases from V and 2 bases from J, with 13 bases in between. The CDR3 spans 14 residues. In DNA form, the CDR3 reads TGTGCCAGTAGGGGTCTAGCAGATCAAGAGACCCAGTACTTC. As protein: CASRGLADQETQYF.

This clonotype occurred many times. The chain carries TRBV6-1 and TRBJ1-5, with no clear D. Germline CDR1 MNHNS, CDR2 SASEGT. CDR3 length: 13 residues. Trimming cost V 7 bases and J 6 bases, with 13 bases left between them. CDR3 sequence reads: CASTNLEAQPQHF. CDR3 sequence (DNA): TGTGCCAGCACCAATCTCGAGGCTCAGCCCCAGCATTTT.

There are many counts of this clonotype. V usage is TRBV7-2 and J usage is TRBJ2-3; 9 bases line up with TRBD2. CDR3 length: 16 amino acids. The trim removed 2 bases at V and 5 bases at J, leaving 8 bases unmatched. Germline CDR1 is SGHTA and CDR2 is FQGNSA. The chain's CDR3 is CASSLNSGSRVDTQYF. CDR3 sequence (DNA): TGTGCCAGCAGCTTAAATAGCGGGAGTCGAGTAGATACGCAGTATTTT.

The CDR3 spells CASSIDRANTGELFF. For the CDR3, the DNA is TGTGCCAGTAGTATTGATAGGGCGAACACCGGGGAGCTGTTTTTT. The genes are TRBV19 and TRBJ2-2; D ambiguous. The ends were cut back, 3 bases at V and 0 bases at J, with 8 bases in the middle. Germline CDR1 and CDR2: LNHDA and SQIVND (reference sequence). CDR3 size: 15 residues.

This clonotype was counted many times. This chain uses TRBV12-3 or TRBV12-4 with TRBJ1-5; weak D call: TRBD1 (5 bases). V was cut by 7 bases and J by 4 bases, with 14 bases left in between. CDR3 length: 14 residues. The CDR3 DNA sequence: TGTGCCAGCACCTTGGGGGGGGAGAATCAGCCCCAGCATTTT. Translation gives CASTLGGENQPQHF.

Ten or more counts support this clonotype. The rearrangement uses TRBV20-1 and TRBJ1-1; D unclear. Germline loops: CDR1 DFQATT, CDR2 SNEGSKA (reference sequence). V was trimmed by 1 base and J by 1 base, leaving 7 bases between them. The CDR3 length is 13 residues. CDR3 DNA: TGCAGTGCTAGAGGTCTCCCGAACACTGAAGCTTTCTTT. Its translation is CSARGLPNTEAFF.

This clonotype has a count of ten or more. V is TRBV10-3 and J is TRBJ2-5; tentatively, D is TRBD1 (5 bases). Trimming removed 0 bases at V and 2 bases at J, with 10 bases between. From germline, CDR1 is ENHRY and CDR2 SYGVKD. This CDR3 has 15 residues. CDR3 residues: CAISESQGAQETQYF. CDR3 coding DNA: TGTGCCATCAGTGAGTCGCAGGGCGCACAAGAGACCCAGTACTTC.

V is TRBV20-1 and J is TRBJ2-7; unclear D gene. Germline V gene data show CDR1 as DFQATT and CDR2 as SNEGSKA (reference sequence). CDR3 size: 12 residues. Trimming took off 6 bases at V and 1 base at J, with 10 bases between the two ends. The CDR3 region has the DNA TGCAGTGCCGAGGACGGATCCTACGAGCAGTACTTC. Encoded protein: CSAEDGSYEQYF.

Many counts were recorded for this clonotype. The CDR3 loop reads CASSLGGSYNQPQHF. DNA of the CDR3: TGTGCCAGCAGTTTAGGAGGGTCCTACAATCAGCCCCAGCATTTT. The chain has TRBV12-3 or TRBV12-4 and TRBJ1-5; unclear D gene. V was pared by 1 base and J by 3 bases, with 10 bases between. CDR3 length: 15 amino acids.

This clonotype occurred a few times. The chain has TRBV4-1 and TRBJ2-7, with TRBD1 matching over 7 bases. The CDR3 runs 16 residues. V was pared by 3 bases and J by 5 bases, with 13 bases of the junction left unmatched. Per germline, CDR1 MGHRA and CDR2 YSYEKL. For the CDR3, the DNA is TGCGCCAGCAGCCAGCCCTACAGGGGAAGAACCCACGAGCAGTACTTC. Protein product: CASSQPYRGRTHEQYF.